The 26 T cell receptor beta chains below all came from one sample that was sequenced in a study of beta chain features in type 1 diabetes. The sequenced template was cDNA made from the entire isolated RNA. TCRdb keeps only in-frame clones here, not all; method: immunoSEQ multiplex PCR. The table has approximately 40,000 clones, approximately 48% seen once. What was sequenced was stem cell memory CD4+ T cells from blood. The receptors were sampled from a woman aged 25-40 years in good health.

This clone was detected only once. The chain recombines TRBV7-8 with TRBJ1-4, with 8 bases aligning to TRBD1. This CDR3 is built from 15 residues. Germline CDR1 reads SGHVS; CDR2 reads FQNEAQ. V was clipped by 0 bases and J by 4 bases; unmatched bases: 1. The chain's CDR3 is CASSLAGQDNEKLFF. Here the CDR3 DNA reads TGTGCCAGCAGCTTAGCGGGACAGGATAATGAAAAACTGTTTTTT.

This clone was seen more than once but under ten times. The rearrangement links TRBV18 to TRBJ2-3; TRBD1 is a possible D gene (5 bases). V dropped 8 bases and J dropped 0 bases, with 15 bases sitting between them. Germline lookup yields CDR1 KGHSH and CDR2 LQKENI. There are 15 residues in the CDR3. Here the CDR3 reads CASESQGLSTDTQYF. As DNA, the CDR3 is TGTGCCAGCGAATCCCAGGGCCTTAGCACAGATACGCAGTATTTT. Drawing the rest from reference TRBV18 and TRBJ2-3, the complete variable domain is NAGVMQNPRHLVRRRGQEARLRCSPMKGHSHVYWYRQLPEEGLKFMVYLQKENIIDESGMPKERFSAEFPKEGPSILRIQQVVRGDSAAYFCASESQGLSTDTQYFGPGTRLTVL.

The chain is built from TRBV18 and TRBJ2-7; TRBD2 matches 8 bases. CDR3 length: 15 residues. V lost 6 bases to trimming and J lost 4 bases; unmatched junction nucleotides: 11. Germline values: CDR1 KGHSH, CDR2 LQKENI. DNA of the CDR3: TGTGCCAGCTCCTTAGGTAGCGGGACTCAATACGAGCAGTACTTC. Protein sequence: CASSLGSGTQYEQYF.

This clone was seen a handful of times. This rearrangement joins TRBV4-1 to TRBJ2-3, with 9 nucleotides matching TRBD2. This CDR3 contains 16 residues. V was clipped by 1 base and J by 3 bases; unmatched bases: 5. CDR1 is MGHRA, CDR2 YSYEKL, per germline. The CDR3 DNA reads as TGCGCCAGCAGCCAAGGACTAGCGGAGTTTACAGATACGCAGTATTTT. Encoded protein: CASSQGLAEFTDTQYF.

This chain uses TRBV18 with TRBJ2-7; TRBD2 aligns across 12 bases. The ends lost 2 bases at V and 3 bases at J; junction bases unmatched: 11. Germline CDR1 KGHSH, CDR2 LQKENI. The CDR3 is 18 amino acids. The DNA for the CDR3 is TGTGCCAGCTCACCATTGGGGCTAGCGGGAGGGCTTAACTACGAGCAGTACTTC. Protein: CASSPLGLAGGLNYEQYF.

This chain links TRBV9 with TRBJ2-7; D may be TRBD1 (5 bases). Germline loops: CDR1 SGDLS, CDR2 YYNGEE. This CDR3 contains 14 residues. V was cut by 0 bases and J by 3 bases, with 10 bases left in between. The CDR3, as DNA: TGTGCCAGCAGCGTAGGAGACAGACTCTACGAGCAGTACTTC. It specifies CASSVGDRLYEQYF.

The table lists this clone with a count of one. The chain combines TRBV6-9 with TRBJ1-4, with 10 bases identical to TRBD1. The CDR3 contains 16 residues. Germline lookup yields CDR1 MNHGY and CDR2 SVAAGI. The V segment lost 6 bases and the J segment 0 bases; nucleotides outside the gene matches: 4. CDR3 nucleotides: TGTGCCAGCAGCCCGGACAGGGGGACAACTAATGAAAAACTGTTTTTT. It specifies CASSPDRGTTNEKLFF.

The chain is built from TRBV2 and TRBJ1-5; D might be TRBD1 (6 bases). This CDR3 is 15 amino acids long. Germline V gives CDR1 SNHLY, CDR2 FYNNEI. Between the trimmed V and J ends, which lost 2 bases and 7 bases, there was a span of 15 bases. CDR3 nucleotide sequence: TGTGCCAGCAGTGAATCTCGCGGGGGGCGGCAGCCCCAGCATTTT. The encoded protein is CASSESRGGRQPQHF.

V is TRBV19 and J is TRBJ2-1, with TRBD2 matching over 14 bases. This CDR3 spans 17 amino acids. Germline CDR1 reads LNHDA; CDR2 reads SQIVND (reference sequence). The V gene end was trimmed by 5 bases and the J gene end by 10 bases; junction bases not matched to a gene: 13. In DNA form, the CDR3 reads TGTGCCAGTAGTGTAGCCGGGACTAGCGGGAGTAATGTGGAGCAGTTCTTC. It is translated as CASSVAGTSGSNVEQFF.

The chain employs TRBV4-2 and TRBJ2-3; 12 bases align to TRBD2. CDR1 is LGHNA, CDR2 YNFKEQ, per germline. CDR3 length equals 16 residues. V dropped 6 bases and J dropped 6; count of bases not matched to a gene: 10. CDR3 protein: CASSQTSGSRGDTQYF. The CDR3 DNA sequence: TGTGCCAGCAGTCAGACTAGCGGGAGTCGTGGCGATACGCAGTATTTT.

V and J are TRBV9 and TRBJ2-2; TRBD2 matches at 7 bases. The CDR3 totals 17 residues. CDR1 is SGDLS, CDR2 YYNGEE, per germline. Trimming cost V 3 bases and J 0 bases; bases outside gene matches: 8. In nucleotides, the CDR3 is TGTGCCAGCAGCGGCCCGGGGGGAGGGACGAACACCGGGGAGCTGTTTTTT. Translated: CASSGPGGGTNTGELFF. Full variable domain (outside the CDR3, taken from reference TRBV9 and TRBJ2-2): DSGVTQTPKHLITATGQRVTLRCSPRSGDLSVYWYQQSLDQGLQFLIQYYNGEERAKGNILERFSAQQFPDLHSELNLSSLELGDSALYFCASSGPGGGTNTGELFFGEGSRLTVL.

The gene calls are TRBV2 and TRBJ1-4; D call uncertain. This CDR3 has 16 residues. From germline, CDR1 is SNHLY and CDR2 FYNNEI. The V end lost 1 base, the J end lost 3 bases, and 12 bases lay between the germline ends. The CDR3 DNA is TGTGCCAGCAGTGAAGAGGCGGGTTTAGCTAATGAAAAACTGTTTTTT. It specifies CASSEEAGLANEKLFF.

This clone has just a few counts. The chain employs TRBV7-9 and TRBJ2-5; D call uncertain. Trimming removed 0 bases from V and 3 bases from J, with 8 bases in between. Germline V gives CDR1 SEHNR, CDR2 FQNEAQ (reference sequence). CDR3 length: 14 amino acids. This chain's CDR3 is CASSLAAGKETQYF. The DNA for the CDR3 is TGTGCCAGCAGCTTAGCCGCAGGAAAAGAGACCCAGTACTTC. The entire variable domain, with the rest obtained from reference TRBV7-9 and TRBJ2-5, is as follows: DTGVSQNPRHKITKRGQNVTFRCDPISEHNRLYWYRQTLGQGPEFLTYFQNEAQLEKSRLLSDRFSAERPKGSFSTLEIQRTEQGDSAMYLCASSLAAGKETQYFGPGTRLLVL.

This chain uses TRBV29-1 with TRBJ1-2, with TRBD1 matching 7 bases. Germline CDR1 SQVTM, CDR2 ANQGSEA. V was pared by 4 bases and J by 5 bases, with 4 bases of the junction left unmatched. This CDR3 spans 12 amino acids. The CDR3 bases are TGCAGCGTTGCGACAGGGAGGTATGGCTACACCTTC. Encoded protein: CSVATGRYGYTF. Filled out from reference TRBV29-1 and TRBJ1-2, the complete variable domain reads SAVISQKPSRDICQRGTSLTIQCQVDSQVTMMFWYRQQPGQSLTLIATANQGSEATYESGFVIDKFPISRPNLTFSTLTVSNMSPEDSSIYLCSVATGRYGYTFGSGTRLTVV.

The genes are TRBV19 and TRBJ2-7; the match to TRBD1 covers 7 bases. V was pared by 5 bases and J by 7 bases, with 8 bases of the junction left unmatched. CDR1 is LNHDA, CDR2 SQIVND, per germline (reference sequence). The CDR3 covers 13 residues. CDR3 sequence (DNA): TGTGCCAGTAGTCAGGACAGGCTATGGGAGCAGTACTTC. Translated: CASSQDRLWEQYF.

This chain connects TRBV7-6 to TRBJ2-6; D might be TRBD1 (6 bases). Per the germline V gene, CDR1 is SGHVS and CDR2 is FNYEAQ. This CDR3 is 17 amino acids long. The ends were cut back, 3 bases at V and 2 bases at J, with 14 bases in the middle. CDR3 nucleotides: TGTGCCAGCAGCTTCGGGCAGGGGTTAGCTGGGGCCAACGTCCTGACTTTC. It specifies CASSFGQGLAGANVLTF. Full variable domain (outside the CDR3, taken from reference TRBV7-6 and TRBJ2-6): GAGVSQSPRYKVTKRGQDVALRCDPISGHVSLYWYRQALGQGPEFLTYFNYEAQQDKSGLPNDRFSAERPEGSISTLTIQRTEQRDSAMYRCASSFGQGLAGANVLTFGAGSRLTVL.

The rearrangement uses TRBV27 and TRBJ1-1, with 9 bases matching TRBD1. J was trimmed by 1 base and V by 5 bases; bases with no gene match: 5. The germline V gene encodes CDR1 MNHEY and CDR2 SMNVEV (reference sequence). The CDR3 is 15 amino acids. CDR3 sequence: CASSPRTGANTEAFF. CDR3 sequence (DNA): TGTGCCAGCAGTCCCAGGACAGGGGCGAACACTGAAGCTTTCTTT.

DNA for the CDR3: TGTGCCACCAGCCACAGGGGGCCTGGGGCCAACGTCCTGACTTTC. Translation: CATSHRGPGANVLTF. The V call is TRBV15, the J call TRBJ2-6, with 9 bases lining up with TRBD1. The trim removed 5 bases at V and 2 bases at J, leaving 1 base unmatched. The germline V gene encodes CDR1 LNHNV and CDR2 YYDKDF (reference sequence). The CDR3 extends over 15 amino acids.

The rearrangement links TRBV7-9 to TRBJ2-4, with D perhaps matching TRBD2 (6 bases). Germline V gene sequence: CDR1 SEHNR, CDR2 FQNEAQ (reference sequence). V was trimmed by 5 bases and J by 9 bases, leaving 17 bases between them. The CDR3 length is 14 residues. The CDR3 region has the DNA TGTGCCAGCAGCACCGGGGACTCCCCGGGCATTCAGTACTTC. It translates to CASSTGDSPGIQYF. The full variable domain, with the rest looked up from reference TRBV7-9 and TRBJ2-4, is DTGVSQNPRHKITKRGQNVTFRCDPISEHNRLYWYRQTLGQGPEFLTYFQNEAQLEKSRLLSDRFSAERPKGSFSTLEIQRTEQGDSAMYLCASSTGDSPGIQYFGAGTRLSVL.

The chain uses TRBV5-4 and TRBJ2-7; D might be TRBD1 (7 bases). CDR1 SGHNT and CDR2 YYREEE come from the germline V gene (reference sequence). V was cut by 3 bases and J by 4 bases, with 11 bases left in between. The CDR3 has 13 amino acids. The CDR3 sequence is CASSWGDRYEQYF. CDR3 bases: TGTGCCAGCAGCTGGGGGGACAGATACGAGCAGTACTTC.

The rearrangement joins TRBV14 to TRBJ2-1; 12 nucleotides agree with TRBD2. The CDR3 is 15 residues long. Trimming cost V 1 base and J 8 bases; bases outside gene matches: 3. CDR1 and CDR2 (germline): SGHDN, FVKESK. The CDR3 nucleotides are TGTGCCAGCAGCCAAGGACTAGCGGGAGTCTATGAGCAGTTCTTC. Its protein product is CASSQGLAGVYEQFF. Filled out from reference TRBV14 and TRBJ2-1, the complete variable domain reads EAGVTQFPSHSVIEKGQTVTLRCDPISGHDNLYWYRRVMGKEIKFLLHFVKESKQDESGMPNNRFLAERTGGTYSTLKVQPAELEDSGVYFCASSQGLAGVYEQFFGPGTRLTVL.

This chain links TRBV7-9 with TRBJ2-1; TRBD2 is a possible D gene (5 bases). This CDR3 comprises 14 residues. CDR1 is SEHNR, CDR2 FQNEAQ, per germline (reference sequence). The V end lost 5 bases, the J end lost 3 bases, and 11 bases lay between the germline ends. The CDR3: CASSDYPLYNEQFF. DNA for the CDR3: TGTGCCAGCAGCGACTACCCCCTCTACAATGAGCAGTTCTTC.

This clone was seen only once. The rearrangement joins TRBV19 to TRBJ2-5; a possible D gene is TRBD2 (5 bases). CDR1 and CDR2 from the germline V gene are LNHDA and SQIVND (reference sequence). V was cut by 7 bases and J by 2 bases, with 20 bases left in between. This CDR3 region has 16 residues. CDR3 loop: CASKAFSGGWQETQYF. The CDR3 DNA reads as TGTGCCAGTAAGGCCTTCTCGGGCGGGTGGCAAGAGACCCAGTACTTC.

This clone was seen more than once but under ten times. The chain's CDR3 is CASSVTPGSDEKLFF. The CDR3 bases are TGTGCCAGCAGCGTAACGCCGGGGTCCGATGAAAAACTGTTTTTT. The V and J genes are TRBV9 and TRBJ1-4; no clear D gene. The CDR3 is 15 residues long. V shed 1 base and J shed 6 bases, with 13 bases lying between them. Germline CDR1 and CDR2: SGDLS and YYNGEE.

This clone came up a few times. The chain combines TRBV4-1 with TRBJ1-1; 7 bases align to TRBD1. Germline assignment: CDR1 MGHRA and CDR2 YSYEKL. J was trimmed by 2 bases and V by 4 bases; bases with no gene match: 7. CDR3 length: 15 residues. CDR3 protein: CASSRSTGINTEAFF. CDR3 DNA sequence: TGCGCCAGCAGCCGGTCGACAGGGATCAACACTGAAGCTTTCTTT.

In regard to this clone: In the same sample, other DNA sequences code for this CDR3. The CDR3 reads CASSPGTSGTYEQYF. CDR3 DNA sequence: TGTGCCAGCTCACCGGGGACTAGCGGGACCTACGAGCAGTACTTC. The genes are TRBV18 and TRBJ2-7; TRBD2 matches at 13 bases. After removal of 3 bases from V and 2 bases from J, the junction contained 1 base not matched to a gene. The CDR3 covers 15 residues. The germline gives CDR1 KGHSH, CDR2 LQKENI.